This T cell receptor (beta chain) was retrieved from a study of glioma-infiltrating T cells. The study's findings and limits: Tissue and blood shared very few CDR3 sequences.

This CDR3 region has 12 residues. Trimming pared 6 bases from V and 3 bases from J, leaving 8 bases between. The iRepertoire nested amplicon-rescue multiplex PCR amplified TCR alpha and beta CDR3s from RNA. MiXCR, run by TCRdb on the multiplex PCR reads, gives a single entry per CDR3 protein. This sample yields roughly 100,000 distinct CDR3 sequences, of which around 28% are seen a single time; 44% belongs to the top ten. This clonotype has ten or more counts. No antigen is known for it. This receptor was identified in a human donor with low-grade glioma or glioblastoma, undergoing nonglioma brain surgery, or in good health (not recorded which). This chain links TRBV12-3 or TRBV12-4 with TRBJ2-5; D is unresolved. Input material: glioma tissue, nonneoplastic brain tissue, or PBMCs (not recorded which). The CDR3 loop is CASRSFEETQYF. DNA of the CDR3: TGTGCCAGCAGGTCCTTCGAAGAGACCCAGTACTTC.